Below, 29 T cell receptor beta chains from the same sample are listed, as sequenced in a study of T cell responses to AZD1222 COVID-19 vaccine. Method: immunoSEQ multiplex PCR; TCRdb's copy keeps in-frame clones and lacks some. The sample records 70,000 to 95,000 clones, around 89% being singletons. This sample comprised peripheral blood, obtained 28 days after the second AZD1222 dose. The receptors shown here come from an adult who received the AZD1222 COVID-19 vaccine.

CDR3 DNA: TGCGCCAGCAGCTTGGTACAGGGTGAGACCTACGAGCAGTACTTC. This codes for CASSLVQGETYEQYF. The rearrangement uses TRBV5-1 and TRBJ2-7, with D possibly being TRBD1 (6 bases). V was clipped by 0 bases and J by 2 bases, with 12 bases between them. The CDR3 has 15 amino acids. Germline CDR1 reads SGHRS; CDR2 reads YFSETQ.

The chain carries TRBV10-3 and TRBJ2-7, with TRBD1 matching 7 bases. The germline CDR1 and CDR2 sequences are ENHRY and SYGVKD. J gave up 3 bases and V 3 bases, and 5 bases lay outside the gene matches. This CDR3 is 14 amino acids long. CDR3 residues: CAISERQGNYEQYF. The DNA for the CDR3 is TGTGCCATCAGTGAACGACAGGGCAACTACGAGCAGTACTTC.

V gene TRBV9 combines with J gene TRBJ1-6; 8 positions match TRBD1. Per germline, CDR1 SGDLS and CDR2 YYNGEE. Germline trimming cut 1 base from V and 10 bases from J; bases unmatched to any gene: 7. This CDR3 has 15 residues. Here the CDR3 reads CASSVNDRGGSPLHF. The CDR3 DNA reads as TGTGCCAGCAGCGTAAACGACAGGGGAGGATCACCCCTCCACTTT.

V usage is TRBV29-1 and J usage is TRBJ1-2; 9 bases agree with TRBD1. CDR3 length: 15 amino acids. Germline CDR1 reads SQVTM; CDR2 reads ANQGSEA. Losses at the gene ends were 5 bases for V and 4 bases for J; bases not matched to a gene: 11. The DNA for the CDR3 is TGCAGCGTTAGCGTGGGACAGGGACCTCTCTATGGCTACACCTTC. Amino acid sequence: CSVSVGQGPLYGYTF.

V and J are TRBV11-2 and TRBJ2-3, with TRBD2 identical over 9 bases. This CDR3 has 16 residues. The trim removed 4 bases at V and 4 bases at J, leaving 9 bases unmatched. The germline V gene encodes CDR1 SGHAT and CDR2 FQNNGV. The CDR3 sequence: CASSSFLAGLADTQYF. For the CDR3, the DNA is TGTGCCAGCAGCTCTTTCCTAGCGGGGCTTGCAGATACGCAGTATTTT.

The genes are TRBV5-1 and TRBJ1-1; 7 bases are shared with TRBD1. The V segment lost 5 bases and the J segment 5 bases; nucleotides outside the gene matches: 9. Per the germline V gene, CDR1 is SGHRS and CDR2 is YFSETQ. The CDR3 is 14 amino acids. CDR3 in DNA: TGCGCCAGCAGTCGTGACAGGGTTGAGACTGAAGCTTTCTTT. Protein product: CASSRDRVETEAFF.

With regard to this clone: In the same sample, other DNA sequences code for this CDR3. The V and J genes are TRBV1 and TRBJ1-4. TRBV1 counts as a pseudogene. The CDR3 is 18 amino acids. CDR3 in amino acids: CTSSQDREAAATNEKLFF. The CDR3 DNA is TGCACCAGTAGCCAAGATAGAGAGGCGGCTGCAACTAATGAAAAACTGTTTTTT.

This clone has only one observation. CDR3 DNA: TGTGCCAGCTCACCACAAATGGGGGGAAACTCCTACGAGCAGTACTTC. This gives the protein CASSPQMGGNSYEQYF. The V and J genes are TRBV18 and TRBJ2-7, with D possibly TRBD2 on 6 matching bases. The CDR3 is made up of 16 amino acids. The V gene's germline CDR1 is KGHSH and CDR2 LQKENI. Trimming removed 1 base from V and 0 bases from J, with 13 bases in between.

V is TRBV19 and J is TRBJ1-5, with 7 nucleotides matching TRBD1. The CDR3 covers 15 residues. Germline V gene data show CDR1 as LNHDA and CDR2 as SQIVND (reference sequence). V gave up 5 bases and J gave up 0 bases; unmatched junction bases: 4. CDR3 sequence reads: CASSPGQNSNQPQHF. In nucleotides, the CDR3 is TGTGCCAGTAGTCCGGGACAGAATAGCAATCAGCCCCAGCATTTT. The variable domain in full, completed from reference TRBV19 and TRBJ1-5, reads DGGITQSPKYLFRKEGQNVTLSCEQNLNHDAMYWYRQDPGQGLRLIYYSQIVNDFQKGDIAEGYSVSREKKESFPLTVTSAQKNPTAFYLCASSPGQNSNQPQHFGDGTRLSIL.

J is TRBJ1-1 and V is TRBV11-3, with D unresolved. Germline CDR1 SGHNT, CDR2 YENEEA. The CDR3 runs 13 residues. V gave up 1 base and J gave up 2 bases, with 5 bases separating them. This CDR3 reads CASSLAANTEAFF. The CDR3 nucleotides are TGTGCCAGCAGCTTAGCCGCAAACACTGAAGCTTTCTTT.

The chain uses TRBV30 and TRBJ1-3; a possible D gene is TRBD1 (5 bases). This CDR3 has 19 residues. V was clipped by 5 bases and J by 0 bases, with 26 bases between them. CDR1 GTSNPN and CDR2 SVGIG come from the germline V gene (reference sequence). This chain's CDR3 is CAWVMSLLPGSPSGNTIYF. The CDR3 DNA is TGTGCCTGGGTGATGAGTCTCCTCCCAGGGAGCCCCTCTGGAAACACCATATATTTT.

This chain links TRBV27 with TRBJ1-2, with 8 bases fitting TRBD1. The CDR3 loop spans 14 amino acids. Germline V gene data show CDR1 as MNHEY and CDR2 as SMNVEV (reference sequence). V shed 8 bases, J shed 8 bases, and the junction held 13 bases outside the gene matches. The CDR3 is CASSNIRTGRGYTF. The CDR3 DNA follows: TGTGCCAGCTCCAACATCCGGACAGGGCGAGGCTACACCTTC.

The genes are TRBV5-1 and TRBJ1-2; D is unresolved. V was clipped by 4 bases and J by 0 bases, with 7 bases between them. The germline V gene encodes CDR1 SGHRS and CDR2 YFSETQ. The CDR3 is made up of 13 amino acids. CDR3 residues: CASSPGPNYGYTF. The CDR3 coding sequence is TGCGCCAGCAGCCCGGGTCCTAACTATGGCTACACCTTC.

This clone was picked up one time. The chain employs TRBV7-9 and TRBJ1-2; 9 positions match TRBD1. The length of the CDR3 is 14 residues. Germline values: CDR1 SEHNR, CDR2 FQNEAQ (reference sequence). Losses at the gene ends were 5 bases for V and 2 bases for J; bases not matched to a gene: 3. CDR3 sequence reads: CASSPGQGNYGYTF. CDR3 sequence (DNA): TGTGCCAGCAGCCCGGGACAGGGAAACTATGGCTACACCTTC.

The chain combines TRBV2 with TRBJ2-7; TRBD2 agrees at 11 bases. The CDR3 loop spans 20 amino acids. Germline V gene data show CDR1 as SNHLY and CDR2 as FYNNEI. The J segment lost 3 bases and the V segment lost 6 bases, leaving 22 bases of the junction unmatched. In DNA form, the CDR3 reads TGTGCCAGCAGGCCAGGGTGGTCTAGTACTAGCGGGGGTCAATTCTACGAGCAGTACTTC. This translates into CASRPGWSSTSGGQFYEQYF.

In this sample, this clone turned up a few times. CDR3: CASSIQGADGGYTF. CDR3 DNA sequence: TGTGCCAGCAGCATCCAGGGGGCTGATGGAGGCTACACCTTC. This chain joins TRBV7-2 and TRBJ1-2; 8 bases fit TRBD1. Germline lookup yields CDR1 SGHTA and CDR2 FQGNSA. J was trimmed by 8 bases and V by 5 bases; bases with no gene match: 10. This CDR3 comprises 14 residues.

This clone was counted between two and nine times. V is TRBV4-3 and J is TRBJ1-2; D not certain. Germline CDR1 LGHNA, CDR2 YSLEER. The germline V and J ends were trimmed by 0 bases and 8 bases, with 16 bases remaining between them. This CDR3 has 15 amino acids. CDR3 sequence reads: CASSQDRSGVRGYTF. The CDR3 DNA sequence: TGCGCCAGCAGCCAAGATAGGTCCGGGGTGAGAGGCTACACCTTC.

This clone came up once. This sequence joins TRBV29-1 and TRBJ1-2, with 10 bases fitting TRBD1. V lost 4 bases and J lost 4; bases outside the gene matches: 0. Per the germline V gene, CDR1 is SQVTM and CDR2 is ANQGSEA. This CDR3 contains 12 residues. The CDR3 sequence: CSVGDRGYGYTF. As DNA, the CDR3 is TGCAGCGTTGGGGACAGGGGCTATGGCTACACCTTC.

The chain links TRBV5-1 to TRBJ2-5; D unclear. CDR3 size: 11 residues. Trimming cost V 0 bases and J 3 bases, with 0 bases left between them. Germline values: CDR1 SGHRS, CDR2 YFSETQ. The CDR3, as DNA: TGCGCCAGCAGCTTGGAAGAGACCCAGTACTTC. The encoded protein is CASSLEETQYF. The entire variable domain, with the rest obtained from reference TRBV5-1 and TRBJ2-5, is as follows: KAGVTQTPRYLIKTRGQQVTLSCSPISGHRSVSWYQQTPGQGLQFLFEYFSETQRNKGNFPGRFSGRQFSNSRSEMNVSTLELGDSALYLCASSLEETQYFGPGTRLLVL.

This sequence joins TRBV7-9 and TRBJ1-2; the D gene is possibly TRBD1 (6 bases). V was shortened by 2 bases and J by 5 bases, with 15 bases between the two germline ends. The CDR3 is 15 residues long. CDR1 and CDR2 (germline): SEHNR, FQNEAQ (reference sequence). The CDR3 sequence is CASSLSSWTEYGYTF. CDR3 coding DNA: TGTGCCAGCAGCTTATCGTCGTGGACAGAATATGGCTACACCTTC. The variable domain in full, with the rest retrieved from reference TRBV7-9 and TRBJ1-2, is DTGVSQNPRHKITKRGQNVTFRCDPISEHNRLYWYRQTLGQGPEFLTYFQNEAQLEKSRLLSDRFSAERPKGSFSTLEIQRTEQGDSAMYLCASSLSSWTEYGYTFGSGTRLTVV.

The chain has TRBV10-3 and TRBJ1-1, with D perhaps TRBD1 (6 bases). This CDR3 is built from 13 residues. Looked up from germline, CDR1 is ENHRY and CDR2 is SYGVKD. With 4 bases removed from V and 3 bases from J, the gap between germline ends came to 9 bases. The CDR3 is CAISGGGYTEAFF. CDR3 sequence (DNA): TGTGCCATCAGTGGGGGGGGCTACACTGAAGCTTTCTTT.

This clone was observed a handful of times. The chain has TRBV7-9 and TRBJ1-3, with no clear D. The CDR3 contains 16 residues. Germline V lookup: CDR1 SEHNR, CDR2 FQNEAQ (reference sequence). Trimming stripped 5 bases from V and 2 bases from J, with 16 bases between. In nucleotides, the CDR3 is TGTGCCAGCAGCCAAGGAGGTCTGATCCCTGGAAACACCATATATTTT. The encoded protein is CASSQGGLIPGNTIYF.

The chain has TRBV2 and TRBJ2-1; the D call may be TRBD1 or TRBD2 (5 bases each). V was cut by 6 bases and J by 0 bases, with 12 bases left in between. This CDR3 is 15 amino acids long. Germline assignment: CDR1 SNHLY and CDR2 FYNNEI. The CDR3 DNA sequence: TGTGCCAGCAGGAGGGGCGGTAGCTCCTACAATGAGCAGTTCTTC. It yields the protein CASRRGGSSYNEQFF.

The genes are TRBV5-1 and TRBJ2-1; 10 bases are a match to TRBD2. The CDR3 runs 15 residues. V lost 2 bases to trimming and J lost 2 bases; unmatched junction nucleotides: 1. The germline gives CDR1 SGHRS, CDR2 YFSETQ. CDR3 nucleotides: TGCGCCAGCAGCTTCCTAGCGGGGGCCTACAATGAGCAGTTCTTC. This sequence encodes CASSFLAGAYNEQFF.

The chain is built from TRBV29-1 and TRBJ2-1; 9 bases are a match to TRBD1. The length of the CDR3 is 13 residues. V trimming: 7 bases; J trimming: 4 bases; junction bases outside the gene matches: 5. Germline V gene sequence: CDR1 SQVTM, CDR2 ANQGSEA. In DNA, the CDR3 is TGCAGCGGGACAGGGGTTTTTTACAATGAGCAGTTCTTC. Translating it yields CSGTGVFYNEQFF.

The chain couples TRBV5-6 to TRBJ2-7; a possible D gene is TRBD2 (6 bases). V lost 4 bases and J lost 7, with 15 bases in between. Per germline, CDR1 SGHDT and CDR2 YYEEEE. This CDR3 has 13 residues. The CDR3 protein is CASSLWGRQEQYF. The CDR3, as DNA: TGTGCCAGCAGCCTATGGGGGAGGCAGGAGCAGTACTTC.

The chain joins TRBV9 to TRBJ2-4; no clear D gene. Germline CDR1 is SGDLS and CDR2 is YYNGEE. This CDR3 has 15 amino acids. Trimming left V 3 bases short and J 0 bases short, with 10 bases between. The CDR3 reads CASSEGIVAKNIQYF. The DNA for the CDR3 is TGTGCCAGCAGCGAAGGGATTGTAGCCAAAAACATTCAGTACTTC.

The chain recombines TRBV2 with TRBJ1-3; maybe TRBD1 (6 bases). This CDR3 has 15 residues. V was cut by 3 bases and J by 6 bases, with 15 bases left in between. The germline V gene has CDR1 SNHLY and CDR2 FYNNEI. This chain's CDR3 is CASSEGALTKNTIYF. Written as DNA, the CDR3 is TGTGCCAGCAGTGAGGGGGCCCTTACCAAAAACACCATATATTTT.

This clone showed up just once. The chain combines TRBV7-2 with TRBJ1-2; no clear D. V shed 4 bases and J shed 7 bases, with 10 bases lying between them. Germline CDR1 SGHTA, CDR2 FQGNSA. CDR3 length: 12 amino acids. The chain's CDR3 is CASSSLGPGYTF. The CDR3 coding sequence is TGTGCCAGCAGCTCCCTGGGTCCTGGCTACACCTTC.